This T cell receptor (beta chain) emerged from a study of T cells in Graves' hyperthyroidism and ophthalmopathy. The overall study: Any treatment followed the collection of peripheral blood at initial diagnosis. Study observations and caveats: Most expanded thyroid clonotypes above 0.001 recurred in blood. The model forecast ophthalmopathy, anticipating it by a median approximately 6.1 months before onset.

Researchers amplified the TCR beta CDR3 regions from RNA transcripts. When the TCR CDR3 underwent first-round RT-PCR, the HTBI primer set was used. TCRdb ran MiXCR on the multiplex PCR reads and lists one entry per CDR3 protein. Here the sample spans approximately 400,000 distinct CDR3 sequences, 13% being singletons. At least ten counts were recorded for this clonotype. The antigen is unknown. Diagnosis rested on symptoms, serum thyroxine and TRAb, thyroid ultrasound, and orbital computed tomography. The ends were cut back, 5 bases at V and 5 bases at J, with 24 bases in the middle. CDR1 MNHEY and CDR2 SMNVEV come from the germline V gene (reference sequence). This CDR3 is 17 amino acids long.

This TCR derives from a man younger than 40 with Graves' hyperthyroidism that later progressed to Graves' ophthalmopathy. This chain joins TRBV27 and TRBJ2-5; D perhaps matches TRBD2 (7 bases). The sample was blood. The CDR3 protein is CASSRVAGAGVSETQYF. The CDR3 region has the DNA TGTGCCAGCAGTAGGGTTGCGGGGGCCGGGGTCTCTGAGACCCAGTACTTC.